This entry lists 11 T cell receptor beta chains sequenced from one sample in a study of blood T cells in healthy people across ages (dated by TCRdb to 2013 to 2016). The library was produced with 5' RACE. Instrument used: Illumina HiSeq 2500. The second PCR ran for roughly 7 to 11 cycles and used a J-beta primer mix along with a sample-barcoded 5' primer. TCRdb took the public reads, trimmed them with fastp at Q25, ran MiXCR for clone calling and kept in-frame beta chains. Entries are consolidated by CDR3 protein sequence, retaining the most common genes and DNA. This sample has 1 million or so distinct CDR3 sequences in its table, and roughly a quarter of those were observed once. Less than 0.85% of the sample is taken by the ten largest. These data were also reused for a study on T cells of mothers and their children.

The material sequenced was blood. Every receptor here comes from a girl aged 2-10 years in good health.

This chain joins TRBV5-5 and TRBJ2-1, with D possibly TRBD2 on 5 matching bases. The CDR3 is 16 residues long. V was cut by 4 bases and J by 1 base, with 15 bases left in between. Germline loops: CDR1 SGHKS, CDR2 YYEKEE (reference sequence). CDR3 sequence: CASSVGLTPSYNEQFF. The DNA of the CDR3 is TGTGCCAGCAGCGTAGGACTCACTCCGTCCTACAATGAGCAGTTCTTC.

This clonotype turned up a few times. The rearrangement uses TRBV5-1 and TRBJ2-5, with a tentative D call TRBD2 (6 bases). The DNA end lines up better with TRBJ2-7; the J call may be wrong. Germline assignment: CDR1 SGHRS and CDR2 YFSETQ. The CDR3 runs to 15 residues. CDR3 sequence (DNA): TGCGCCAGCAGCTCCGGGGAGGACTACAACTACGAGCAGTACTTC. Its translation is CASSSGEDYNYEQYF.

This clonotype appeared a few times. The chain couples TRBV28 to TRBJ2-1; 10 positions agree with TRBD2. Germline CDR1 is MDHEN and CDR2 is SYDVKM. Losses at the gene ends were 5 bases for V and 8 bases for J; bases not matched to a gene: 9. CDR3 length: 15 amino acids. The CDR3 sequence: CASSGRLAGWDEQFF. The CDR3 DNA reads as TGTGCCAGCAGTGGGAGACTAGCGGGCTGGGATGAGCAGTTCTTC.

The chain is built from TRBV11-2 and TRBJ2-5; no clear D. Germline values: CDR1 SGHAT, CDR2 FQNNGV. V lost 2 bases and J lost 1, with 14 bases in between. The CDR3 sequence is 16 residues long. CDR3 amino acids: CASSLTAWVSQETQYF. The CDR3 bases are TGTGCCAGCAGCTTAACGGCGTGGGTTTCCCAAGAGACCCAGTACTTC.

This clonotype was counted between two and nine times. This rearrangement joins TRBV29-1 to TRBJ2-7, with D uncertain. Germline-derived CDR1 and CDR2 are SQVTM and ANQGSEA. The CDR3 extends over 12 amino acids. Trimming cost V 5 bases and J 1 base, with 9 bases left between them. The CDR3 DNA follows: TGCAGCGTTATCGGATTTTCCTACGAGCAGTACTTC. Protein sequence: CSVIGFSYEQYF.

A few counts support this clonotype. One end of the junction fails to match germline, which may point to a read error. The rearrangement uses TRBV7-2 and TRBJ2-7; no reliable D call. This CDR3 is built from 15 residues. Germline-derived CDR1 and CDR2 are SGHTA and FQGNSA. CDR3 in DNA: TGTGCCAGCAGCTTTACAGCAGTGAAGACCTACGTGCAGTACTTC. Translated, it gives CASSFTAVKTYVQYF. Full variable domain (missing parts from reference TRBV7-2 and TRBJ2-7): GAGVSQSPSNKVTEKGKDVELRCDPISGHTALYWYRQSLGQGLEFLIYFQGNSAPDKSGLPSDRFSAERTGGSVSTLTIQRTQQEDSAVYLCASSFTAVKTYVQYFGPGTRLTVT.

The chain carries TRBV5-1 and TRBJ1-1, with 7 bases lining up with TRBD1. In germline, CDR1 is SGHRS, CDR2 YFSETQ. The CDR3 is made up of 16 amino acids. Unmatched junction bases numbered 16, after V lost 4 bases and J lost 7 bases. The CDR3 here is CASSRPSPGQLFEAFF. DNA for the CDR3: TGCGCCAGCAGCCGACCCAGCCCGGGACAGCTTTTTGAAGCTTTCTTT. The complete variable domain, with remaining parts taken from reference TRBV5-1 and TRBJ1-1, reads KAGVTQTPRYLIKTRGQQVTLSCSPISGHRSVSWYQQTPGQGLQFLFEYFSETQRNKGNFPGRFSGRQFSNSRSEMNVSTLELGDSALYLCASSRPSPGQLFEAFFGQGTRLTVV.

This chain connects TRBV7-8 to TRBJ2-7; the D gene is possibly TRBD1 (5 bases). Germline V gene lookup returns CDR1 SGHVS and CDR2 FQNEAQ. This CDR3 is built from 11 residues. The DNA for the CDR3 is TGTGTCTCAGGGATATACTACGAGCAGTACTTC. Protein: CVSGIYYEQYF. The full variable domain, with the rest looked up from reference TRBV7-8 and TRBJ2-7, is GAGVSQSPRYKVAKRGQDVALRCDPISGHVSLFWYQQALGQGPEFLTYFQNEAQLDKSGLPSDRFFAERPEGSVSTLKIQRTQQEDSAVYLCVSGIYYEQYFGPGTRLTVT.

The chain links TRBV7-2 to TRBJ2-5; no firm D call. The germline CDR1 and CDR2 sequences are SGHTA and FQGNSA. This CDR3 contains 14 residues. With 3 bases removed from V and 1 base from J, the gap between germline ends came to 9 bases. The CDR3 region has the DNA TGTGCCAGCAGCTTTGTGAGATTCCAAGAGACCCAGTACTTC. Its protein is CASSFVRFQETQYF.

This clonotype was seen more than once but under ten times. The chain combines TRBV20-1 with TRBJ1-4, with a possible D match to TRBD1 (6 bases). The germline CDR1 and CDR2 sequences are DFQATT and SNEGSKA (reference sequence). There are 15 residues in the CDR3. V gave up 3 bases and J gave up 3 bases, with 14 bases separating them. The CDR3 DNA sequence: TGCAGTGCTAGTGGAGGGCCAGGGGCTAATGAAAAACTGTTTTTT. This encodes CSASGGPGANEKLFF.

The chain carries TRBV4-1 and TRBJ2-6; D uncertain. This CDR3 is 17 amino acids long. CDR1 and CDR2 (germline): MGHRA, YSYEKL. V was clipped by 0 bases and J by 0 bases, with 9 bases between them. The CDR3: CASSQEGYISGANVLTF. CDR3 nucleotide sequence: TGCGCCAGCAGCCAAGAAGGGTATATCTCTGGGGCCAACGTCCTGACTTTC.